This T cell receptor beta chain came from a study of T cell repertoires in cytomegalovirus infection. TCRdb passed the reads through MiXCR, listing each CDR3 protein once. The table shows about 47,000 distinct CDR3 sequences, with roughly a fifth occurring only once. Comments on this clonotype: What it recognizes is unknown.

Study-level results: Summed public TCR beta family frequency identified CMV carriers bearing the relevant HLA. In two of eight donors, the top clonotype was HLA-C-restricted CMV-specific.

V lost 6 bases to trimming and J lost 0 bases, with 9 bases between them. The CDR3 contains 15 residues. CDR1 and CDR2 (germline): MNHEY, SMNVEV (reference sequence). This rearrangement joins TRBV27 to TRBJ1-6, with a tentative D call TRBD1 (6 bases). The sample consisted of CD8+ T cells from cultured PBMCs, taken from culture after CMV antigen stimulation. This TCR came from a human donor in good health (CMV status not recorded). Some clones in this sample may be carry-over from other donors' samples. The CDR3 spells CASSTGISYNSPLHF. The CDR3 DNA follows: TGTGCCAGCAGCACAGGGATCTCCTATAATTCACCCCTCCACTTT.